This T cell receptor (beta chain) was identified during a study of cytomegalovirus exposure and HLA in healthy donors. The study's findings and limits: Reported results showed that the classifier diagnosed cytomegalovirus status with high specificity and sensitivity.

The V gene lost 8 bases and the J gene lost 10 bases, with 14 bases spanning the gap. Germline values: CDR1 SEHNR, CDR2 FQNEAQ (reference sequence). The CDR3 length is 11 residues. Comment on this clone: Antigen: not known.

Researchers ran the PCR with 60 Vbeta and 13 Jbeta primers. Some clones are missing from TCRdb's copy, which holds only in-frame ones; the method was immunoSEQ multiplex PCR. This table holds about 130,000 clones, 81% found once. The sample taken for sequencing was PBMCs. The chain combines TRBV7-9 with TRBJ1-1; D is unresolved. The TCR sequence derives from a man younger than 30 in good health and CMV-seronegative. CDR3 sequence (DNA): TGTGCCAGCGGCTCCCCCCGAGGAGCTTTCTTT. This gives the protein CASGSPRGAFF.